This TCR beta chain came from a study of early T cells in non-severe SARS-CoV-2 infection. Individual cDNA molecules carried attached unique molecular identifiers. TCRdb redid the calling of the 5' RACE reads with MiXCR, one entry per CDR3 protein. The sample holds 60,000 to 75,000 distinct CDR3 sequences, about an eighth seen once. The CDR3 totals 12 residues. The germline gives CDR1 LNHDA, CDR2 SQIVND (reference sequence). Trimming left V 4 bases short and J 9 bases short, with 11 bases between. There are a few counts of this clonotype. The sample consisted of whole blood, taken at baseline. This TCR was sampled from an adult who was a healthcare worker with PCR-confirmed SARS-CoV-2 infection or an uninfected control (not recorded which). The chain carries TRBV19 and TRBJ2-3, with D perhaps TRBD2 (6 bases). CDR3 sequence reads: CASSTTGGTQYF. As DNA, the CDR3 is TGTGCCAGTAGTACGACTGGGGGGACGCAGTATTTT.